The clone carrying this TCR beta chain occurred many times. The time point is: before trial treatment. Treatment of the donors consisted of nivolumab and ipilimumab (plus aspirin, low-dose cyclophosphamide and low-dose radiotherapy). This entry comes from a study of low-dose radiotherapy and immunotherapy resistance in tumors. Study as a whole: 1 Gy per fraction was delivered to Cohort 2 every two weeks, for 13 Gy total over 26 weeks.

Primers used for first-strand cDNA, a TRAV- and TRBV-specific set, covered both alpha and beta chains. PCR amplification of the TCRs was performed with Phusion for 15 to 25 PCR cycles, and it relied on a constant-region primer together with a V-primer adapter. TCRdb re-called the reads through MiXCR, storing one row per CDR3 protein. The sample lists 85,000 to 95,000 distinct CDR3 sequences, 9.4% seen once, with around 0.96% in the top ten. This sequence was found in a male donor with prostate cancer. This sample comprised PBMCs, obtained before treatment.

CDR3 residues: CASSIQPGQGAYEQYF. In DNA, the CDR3 is TGTGCCAGTAGTATCCAGCCGGGACAGGGGGCGTACGAGCAGTACTTC. The V and J genes are TRBV19 and TRBJ2-7; 12 bases line up with TRBD1. CDR1 and CDR2 from the germline V gene are LNHDA and SQIVND (reference sequence). There are 16 residues in the CDR3. The trim removed 3 bases at V and 4 bases at J, leaving 7 bases unmatched.